This T cell receptor (beta chain) came from a study of T cell responses to AZD1222 COVID-19 vaccine. Assay used: immunoSEQ multiplex PCR; TCRdb lists only in-frame clones, some missing. The table shows about 160,000 clones, with 91% occurring only once. Germline V gives CDR1 KGHDR, CDR2 SFDVKD. Losses at the gene ends were 5 bases for V and 4 bases for J; bases not matched to a gene: 10. The CDR3 has 16 amino acids. The chain has TRBV24-1 and TRBJ2-7; the match to TRBD1 covers 10 bases. The sample here was peripheral blood, taken on day 0 of AZD1222 vaccination. The source of this sequence is an adult in good health. CDR3 sequence: CATSVETGGNRYEQYF. CDR3 coding DNA: TGTGCCACCAGTGTGGAGACAGGGGGCAACCGATACGAGCAGTACTTC.